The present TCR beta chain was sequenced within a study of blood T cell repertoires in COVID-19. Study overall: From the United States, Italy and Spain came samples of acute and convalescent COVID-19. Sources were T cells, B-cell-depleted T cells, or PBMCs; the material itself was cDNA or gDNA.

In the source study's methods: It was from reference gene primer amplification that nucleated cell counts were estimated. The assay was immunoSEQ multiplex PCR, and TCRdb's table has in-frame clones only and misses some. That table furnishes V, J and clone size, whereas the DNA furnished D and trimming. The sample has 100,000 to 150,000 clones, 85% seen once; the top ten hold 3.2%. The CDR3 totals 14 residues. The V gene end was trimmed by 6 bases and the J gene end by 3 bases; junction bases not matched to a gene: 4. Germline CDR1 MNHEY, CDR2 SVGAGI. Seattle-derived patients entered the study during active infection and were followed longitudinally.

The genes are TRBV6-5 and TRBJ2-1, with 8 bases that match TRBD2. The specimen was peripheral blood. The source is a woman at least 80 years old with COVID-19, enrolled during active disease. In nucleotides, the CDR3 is TGTGCCAGCAGGCTTAGCGGGAACTACAATGAGCAGTTCTTC. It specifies CASRLSGNYNEQFF.